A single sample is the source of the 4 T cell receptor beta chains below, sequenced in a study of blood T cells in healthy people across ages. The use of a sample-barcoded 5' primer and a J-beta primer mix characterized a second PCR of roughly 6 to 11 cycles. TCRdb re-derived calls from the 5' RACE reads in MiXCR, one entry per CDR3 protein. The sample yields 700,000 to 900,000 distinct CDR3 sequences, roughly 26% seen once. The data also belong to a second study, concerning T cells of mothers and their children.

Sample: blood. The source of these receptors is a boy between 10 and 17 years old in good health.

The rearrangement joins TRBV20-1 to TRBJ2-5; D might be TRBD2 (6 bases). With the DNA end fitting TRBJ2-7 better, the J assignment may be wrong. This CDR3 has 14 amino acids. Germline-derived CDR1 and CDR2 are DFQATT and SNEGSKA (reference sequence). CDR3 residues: CSARDNGGRHEQYF. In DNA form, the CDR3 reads TGCAGTGCTAGAGATAACGGGGGTAGACACGAGCAGTACTTC.

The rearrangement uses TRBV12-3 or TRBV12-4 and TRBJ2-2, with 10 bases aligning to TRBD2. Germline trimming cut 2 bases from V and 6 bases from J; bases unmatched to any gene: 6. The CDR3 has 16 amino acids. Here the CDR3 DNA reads TGTGCCAGCAGTTTATTCAGCGGGGGGGCTGCCGGGGAGCTGTTTTTT. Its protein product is CASSLFSGGAAGELFF.

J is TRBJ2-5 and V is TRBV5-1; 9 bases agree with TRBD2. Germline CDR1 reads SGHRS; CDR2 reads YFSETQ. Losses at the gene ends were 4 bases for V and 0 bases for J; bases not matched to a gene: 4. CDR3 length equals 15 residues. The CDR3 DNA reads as TGCGCCAGCAGCACCAGCGGGGGGTACCAAGAGACCCAGTACTTC. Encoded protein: CASSTSGGYQETQYF.

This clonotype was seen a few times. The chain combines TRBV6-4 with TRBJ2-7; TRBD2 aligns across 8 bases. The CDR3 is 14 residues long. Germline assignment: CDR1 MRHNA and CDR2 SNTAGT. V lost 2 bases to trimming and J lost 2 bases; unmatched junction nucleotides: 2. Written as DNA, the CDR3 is TGTGCCAGCAGTGACCCGGGGGGGCCCTACGAGCAGTACTTC. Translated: CASSDPGGPYEQYF.